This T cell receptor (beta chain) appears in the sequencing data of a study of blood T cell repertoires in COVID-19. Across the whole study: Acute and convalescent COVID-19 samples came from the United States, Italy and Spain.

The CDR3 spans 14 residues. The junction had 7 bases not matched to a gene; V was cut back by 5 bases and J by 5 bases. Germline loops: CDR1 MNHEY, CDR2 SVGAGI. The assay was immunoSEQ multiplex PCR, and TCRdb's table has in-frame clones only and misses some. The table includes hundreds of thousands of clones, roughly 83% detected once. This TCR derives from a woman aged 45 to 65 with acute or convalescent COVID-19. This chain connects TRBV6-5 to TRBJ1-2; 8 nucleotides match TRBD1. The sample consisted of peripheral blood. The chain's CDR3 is CASSLQGAGYGYTF. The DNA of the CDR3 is TGTGCCAGCAGTCTCCAGGGGGCAGGGTATGGCTACACCTTC.